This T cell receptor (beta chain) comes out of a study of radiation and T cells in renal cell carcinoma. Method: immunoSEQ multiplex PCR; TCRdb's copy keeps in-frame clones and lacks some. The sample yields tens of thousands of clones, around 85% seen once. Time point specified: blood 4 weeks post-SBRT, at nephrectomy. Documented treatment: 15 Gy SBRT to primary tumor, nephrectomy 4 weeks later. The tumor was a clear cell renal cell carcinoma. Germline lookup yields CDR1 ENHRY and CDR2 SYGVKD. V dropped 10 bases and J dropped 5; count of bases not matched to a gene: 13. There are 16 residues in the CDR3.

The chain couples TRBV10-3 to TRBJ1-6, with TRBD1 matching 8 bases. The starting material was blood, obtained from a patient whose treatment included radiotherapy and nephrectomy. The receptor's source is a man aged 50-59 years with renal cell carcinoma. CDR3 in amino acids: CASAGQGGLNNSPLHF. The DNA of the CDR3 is TGTGCCAGCGCCGGACAGGGCGGTTTGAATAATTCACCCCTCCACTTT.